This record covers a single T cell receptor beta chain. The CDR3 has 15 residues. CDR1 and CDR2 (germline): LGHNT, FRNRAP. The V end was cut by 0 bases, the J end by 2 bases, with 10 bases between. Authors' methods: The authors estimated nucleated cell counts from reference gene primer amplification. Only in-frame clones appear in the TCRdb table, and some are missing; sequencing was by immunoSEQ multiplex PCR. V, J and clone size are those of that table, while D and trimming were read from the DNA. In the table there are approximately 280,000 clones, roughly 90% of which are singletons. This sample is drawn from a study of blood T cell repertoires in COVID-19. The wider study: Samples taken during acute and convalescent COVID-19 were collected in the United States, Italy and Spain. Sources were T cells, B-cell-depleted T cells, or PBMCs; the material itself was cDNA or gDNA.

The rearrangement joins TRBV12-5 to TRBJ1-1; D is perhaps TRBD1 (6 bases). The sequence came from a man aged 40-50 years with acute or convalescent COVID-19. Sequenced: peripheral blood. The DNA of the CDR3 is TGTGCTAGTGGTTTGGTTCAGGGGAGAAACACTGAAGCTTTCTTT. Translating it yields CASGLVQGRNTEAFF.